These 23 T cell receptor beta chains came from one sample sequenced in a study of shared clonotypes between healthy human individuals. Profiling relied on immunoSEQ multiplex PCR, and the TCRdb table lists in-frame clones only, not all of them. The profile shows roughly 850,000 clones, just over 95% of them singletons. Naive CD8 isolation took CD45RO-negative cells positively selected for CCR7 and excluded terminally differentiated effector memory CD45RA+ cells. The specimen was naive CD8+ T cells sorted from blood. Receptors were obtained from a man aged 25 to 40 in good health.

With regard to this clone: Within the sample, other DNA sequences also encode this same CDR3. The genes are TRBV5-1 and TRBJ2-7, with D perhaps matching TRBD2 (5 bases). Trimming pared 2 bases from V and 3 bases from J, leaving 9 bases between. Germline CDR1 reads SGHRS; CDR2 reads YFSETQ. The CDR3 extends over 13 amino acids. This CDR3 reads CASSFSSSYEQYF. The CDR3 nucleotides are TGCGCCAGCAGCTTCTCTAGCAGCTACGAGCAGTACTTC.

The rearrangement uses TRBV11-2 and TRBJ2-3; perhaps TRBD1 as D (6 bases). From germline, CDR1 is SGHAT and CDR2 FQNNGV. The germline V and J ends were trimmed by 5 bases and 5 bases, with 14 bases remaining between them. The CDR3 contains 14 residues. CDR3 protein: CASSPWGLGDTQYF. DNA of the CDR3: TGTGCCAGCAGCCCTTGGGGGCTGGGAGATACGCAGTATTTT.

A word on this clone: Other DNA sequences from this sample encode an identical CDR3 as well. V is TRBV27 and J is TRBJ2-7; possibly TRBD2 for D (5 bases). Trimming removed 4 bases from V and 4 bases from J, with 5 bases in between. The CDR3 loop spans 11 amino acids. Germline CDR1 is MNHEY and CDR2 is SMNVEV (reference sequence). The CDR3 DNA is TGTGCCAGCAGTTCGGGGTACGAGCAGTACTTC. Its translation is CASSSGYEQYF.

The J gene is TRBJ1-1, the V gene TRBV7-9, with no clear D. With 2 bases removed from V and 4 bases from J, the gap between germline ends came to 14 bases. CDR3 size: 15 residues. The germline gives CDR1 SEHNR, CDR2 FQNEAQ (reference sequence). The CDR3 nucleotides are TGTGCCAGCAGCTTAATGACCTACGAAGGCACTGAAGCTTTCTTT. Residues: CASSLMTYEGTEAFF.

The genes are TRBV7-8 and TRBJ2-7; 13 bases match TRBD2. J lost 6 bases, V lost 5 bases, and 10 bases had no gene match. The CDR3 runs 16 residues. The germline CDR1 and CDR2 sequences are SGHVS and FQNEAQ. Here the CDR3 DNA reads TGTGCCAGCAGCCTTAAAGGACTAGCGGGAGCGGCCGAGCAGTACTTC. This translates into CASSLKGLAGAAEQYF.

DNA for the CDR3: TGTGCCAGCAGCTTAGGCCCTAGCGGTACCTACGAGCAGTACTTC. Translation: CASSLGPSGTYEQYF. This rearrangement joins TRBV11-2 to TRBJ2-7; 7 positions agree with TRBD2. CDR1 is SGHAT and CDR2 is FQNNGV in the germline V gene. Trimming cost V 1 base and J 2 bases; bases outside gene matches: 5. This CDR3 is built from 15 residues.

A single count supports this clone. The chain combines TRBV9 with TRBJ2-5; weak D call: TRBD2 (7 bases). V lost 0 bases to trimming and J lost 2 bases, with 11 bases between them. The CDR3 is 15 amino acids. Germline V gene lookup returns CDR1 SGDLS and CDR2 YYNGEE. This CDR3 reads CASSVGGGAQETQYF. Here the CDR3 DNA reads TGTGCCAGCAGCGTAGGTGGGGGGGCACAAGAGACCCAGTACTTC.

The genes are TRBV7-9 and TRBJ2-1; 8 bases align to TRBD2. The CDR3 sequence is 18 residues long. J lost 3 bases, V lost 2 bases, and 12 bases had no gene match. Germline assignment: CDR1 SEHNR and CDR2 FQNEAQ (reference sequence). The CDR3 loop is CASSLPYFGSGSYNEQFF. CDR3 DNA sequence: TGTGCCAGCAGCTTACCCTACTTTGGCAGCGGGAGCTACAATGAGCAGTTCTTC.

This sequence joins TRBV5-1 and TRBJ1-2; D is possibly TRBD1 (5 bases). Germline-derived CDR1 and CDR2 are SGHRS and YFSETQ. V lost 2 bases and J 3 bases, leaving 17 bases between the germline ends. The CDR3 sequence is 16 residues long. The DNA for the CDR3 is TGCGCCAGCAGCTTACAGGACGGAACCCCGGACTATGGCTACACCTTC. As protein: CASSLQDGTPDYGYTF.

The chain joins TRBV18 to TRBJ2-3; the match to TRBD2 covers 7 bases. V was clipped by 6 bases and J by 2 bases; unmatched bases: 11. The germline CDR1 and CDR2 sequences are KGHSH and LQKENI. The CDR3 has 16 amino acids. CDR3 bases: TGTGCCAGCTCGGACCCGTTAGCGGGCACCACAGATACGCAGTATTTT. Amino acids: CASSDPLAGTTDTQYF.

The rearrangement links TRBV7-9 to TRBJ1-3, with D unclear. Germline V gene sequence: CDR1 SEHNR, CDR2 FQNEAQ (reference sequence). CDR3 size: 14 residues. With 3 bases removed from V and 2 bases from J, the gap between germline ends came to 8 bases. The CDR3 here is CASSLVRAGNTIYF. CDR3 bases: TGTGCCAGCAGCTTGGTTCGGGCTGGAAACACCATATATTTT. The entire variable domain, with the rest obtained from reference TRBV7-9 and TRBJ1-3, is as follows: DTGVSQNPRHKITKRGQNVTFRCDPISEHNRLYWYRQTLGQGPEFLTYFQNEAQLEKSRLLSDRFSAERPKGSFSTLEIQRTEQGDSAMYLCASSLVRAGNTIYFGEGSWLTVV.

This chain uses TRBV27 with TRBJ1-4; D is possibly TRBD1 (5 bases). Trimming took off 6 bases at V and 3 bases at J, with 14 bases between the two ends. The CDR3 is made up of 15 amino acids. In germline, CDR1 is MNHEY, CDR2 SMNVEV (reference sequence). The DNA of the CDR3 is TGTGCCAGCAGCGCGAATGGGGGATCTAATGAAAAACTGTTTTTT. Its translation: CASSANGGSNEKLFF.

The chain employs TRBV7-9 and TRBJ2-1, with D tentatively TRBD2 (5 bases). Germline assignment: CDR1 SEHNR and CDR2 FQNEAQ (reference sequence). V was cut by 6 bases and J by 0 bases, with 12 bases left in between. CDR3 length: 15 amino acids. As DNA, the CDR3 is TGTGCCAGCAGTCCGTGGGAGACCTCCTACAATGAGCAGTTCTTC. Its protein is CASSPWETSYNEQFF.

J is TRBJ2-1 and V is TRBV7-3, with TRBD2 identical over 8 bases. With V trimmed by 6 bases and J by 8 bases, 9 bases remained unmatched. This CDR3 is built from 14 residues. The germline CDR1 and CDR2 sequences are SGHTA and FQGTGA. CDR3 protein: CASRTSGSHYEQFF. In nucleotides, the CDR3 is TGTGCCAGCAGAACCAGCGGGAGTCACTATGAGCAGTTCTTC.

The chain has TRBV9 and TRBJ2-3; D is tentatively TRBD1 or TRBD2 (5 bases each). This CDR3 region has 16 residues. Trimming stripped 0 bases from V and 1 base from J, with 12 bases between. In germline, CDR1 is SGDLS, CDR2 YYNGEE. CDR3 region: CASSVEVGARTDTQYF. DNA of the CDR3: TGTGCCAGCAGCGTAGAGGTCGGGGCCCGCACAGATACGCAGTATTTT.

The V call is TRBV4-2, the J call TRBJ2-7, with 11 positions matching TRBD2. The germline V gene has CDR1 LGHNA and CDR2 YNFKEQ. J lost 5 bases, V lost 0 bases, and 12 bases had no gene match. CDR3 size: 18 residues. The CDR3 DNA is TGTGCCAGCAGCCAAGAGGCTAGCGGGAGGTTCAGCTTTGACGAGCAGTACTTC. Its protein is CASSQEASGRFSFDEQYF.

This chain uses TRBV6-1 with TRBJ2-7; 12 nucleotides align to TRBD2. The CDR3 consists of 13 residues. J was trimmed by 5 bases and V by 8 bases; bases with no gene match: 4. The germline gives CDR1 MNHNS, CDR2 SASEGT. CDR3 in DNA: TGTGCCAGCTCTAGCGGGAGGGTGGACGAGCAGTACTTC. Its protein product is CASSSGRVDEQYF.

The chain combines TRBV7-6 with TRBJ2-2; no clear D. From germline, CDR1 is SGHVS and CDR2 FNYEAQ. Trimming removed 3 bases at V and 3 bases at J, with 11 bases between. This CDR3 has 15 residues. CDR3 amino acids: CASSLWWRDTGELFF. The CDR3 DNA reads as TGTGCCAGCAGCTTGTGGTGGCGTGACACCGGGGAGCTGTTTTTT.

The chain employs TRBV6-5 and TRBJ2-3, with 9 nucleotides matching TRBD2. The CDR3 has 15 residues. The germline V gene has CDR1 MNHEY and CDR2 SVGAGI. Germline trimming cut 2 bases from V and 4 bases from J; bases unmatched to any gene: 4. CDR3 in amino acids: CASSYAGGPPDTQYF. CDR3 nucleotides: TGTGCCAGCAGTTACGCGGGAGGGCCTCCAGATACGCAGTATTTT.

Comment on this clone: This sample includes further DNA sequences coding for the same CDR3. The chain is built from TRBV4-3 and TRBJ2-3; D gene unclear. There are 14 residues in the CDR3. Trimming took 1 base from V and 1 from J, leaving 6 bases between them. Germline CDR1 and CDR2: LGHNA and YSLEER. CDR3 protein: CASSQVGRTDTQYF. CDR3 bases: TGCGCCAGCAGCCAAGTTGGCCGCACAGATACGCAGTATTTT.

CDR3 in amino acids: CSVCDTSSYEQYF. For the CDR3, the DNA is TGCAGCGTCTGCGACACTAGTTCCTACGAGCAGTACTTC. The gene calls are TRBV29-1 and TRBJ2-7, with TRBD2 as a possible D gene (5 bases). V was cut by 6 bases and J by 1 base, with 13 bases left in between. Per germline, CDR1 SQVTM and CDR2 ANQGSEA. The CDR3 runs to 13 residues.

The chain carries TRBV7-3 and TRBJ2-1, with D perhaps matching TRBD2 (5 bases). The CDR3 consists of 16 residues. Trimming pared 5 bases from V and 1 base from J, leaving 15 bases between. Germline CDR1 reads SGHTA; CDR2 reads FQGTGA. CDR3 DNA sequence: TGTGCCAGCAGCCCGACCGTTAGCGCTTCCTACAATGAGCAGTTCTTC. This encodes CASSPTVSASYNEQFF.

DNA of the CDR3: TGCGCCAGCAGCCAGGTTACTAGCGGGGCCTACAATGAGCAGTTCTTC. Translated: CASSQVTSGAYNEQFF. This chain joins TRBV4-1 and TRBJ2-1; 10 nucleotides line up with TRBD2. The length of the CDR3 is 16 residues. Trimming at V came to 3 bases and at J to 2 bases, leaving 4 bases not matched to a gene. Germline V lookup: CDR1 MGHRA, CDR2 YSYEKL.